The following is a TCR beta chain sequence with its context. Its antigen is not identified. This entry comes from a study of regulatory and conventional T cells in RAG deficiency. In the study overall: In hypomorphic RAG CID or atypical SCID, autoimmunity is frequently associated.

Sequenced by immunoSEQ multiplex PCR; TCRdb stores in-frame clones only, minus some. There are 6,000 or so clones in the sample; 80% to 95% occur only once, and roughly half lies in the top ten. Findings and limits, study-wide: Omenn syndrome and CID/AS patients had roughly 100-fold fewer unique Treg TCR beta sequences, versus around 9.4-fold elsewhere. Patient subsets had shorter CDR3s; Omenn Treg-Tconv overlap exceeded 80%. Control T-cell subsets had markedly higher Shannon entropy and lower Simpson indices than RAG-deficient patients.

This receptor was taken from a human donor with RAG deficiency presenting as severe combined immunodeficiency. Specimen: CD8+ T cells sorted from blood.

CDR3 residues: CASSSGPGISGELFF. DNA of the CDR3: TGTGCCAGTAGTTCCGGCCCAGGGATCTCCGGGGAGCTGTTTTTT. This chain joins TRBV19 and TRBJ2-2, with TRBD1 as a possible D gene (5 bases). This CDR3 has 15 amino acids. Per germline, CDR1 LNHDA and CDR2 SQIVND (reference sequence). V shed 5 bases and J shed 6 bases, with 16 bases lying between them. The variable domain in full, completed from reference TRBV19 and TRBJ2-2, reads DGGITQSPKYLFRKEGQNVTLSCEQNLNHDAMYWYRQDPGQGLRLIYYSQIVNDFQKGDIAEGYSVSREKKESFPLTVTSAQKNPTAFYLCASSSGPGISGELFFGEGSRLTVL.